The T cell receptor (delta chain) under discussion was sequenced for a study of gamma-delta T cells after stem cell transplantation (dated by TCRdb to the mid-2010s). Receptors were amplified or captured by RT-PCR. Sequenced using an Illumina MiSeq. The public reads were reprocessed by TCRdb using CATT, and rows of matching DNA were later combined. This sample's table contains around 50 delta-chain clones. In the case of this clone: There is no known antigen for this receptor. Base qualities are not provided; no much larger clone lies one nucleotide away.

The TCR originated in a human donor. It is not recorded whose cells these are; they may come from a transplant donor. This table probably holds off-target reads from a library built for another chain. The specimen sequenced was gamma-delta T cells.

The CDR3 region: CACDTVLGDTSYTDKLIF. At the DNA level, the sequence is TGTGCCTGTGACACCGTACTGGGGGATACGTCGTACACCGATAAACTCATCTTT. In this chain, TRDV2 is recombined with TRDJ1, and 13 bases in between align with TRDD3. From V the trimming removes 0 bases and from J it removes 0 bases, while the gene matches leave 6 bases of the junction unaccounted for. Reading the germline V gene gives CDR1 GEAIGNYY and CDR2 EKD. The CDR3 covers 18 residues, taking in both the cysteine and the phenylalanine. CDR3 DNA only is kept here, 54 bases in frame from base 1.